This T cell receptor beta chain originates from a study of identifying expanded T cells in peripheral blood. Study conclusions and caveats: About 1.3 clones differed between technical replicates, versus approximately 16 and 19 over time. Clone count variance between roughly 2-week samples rose with total template count.

Collection occurred without any documented infections or immune events in donors. With regard to this clone: Antigen unknown.

The trim removed 8 bases at V and 8 bases at J, leaving 8 bases unmatched. CDR3 size: 12 residues. Germline loops: CDR1 WSHSY, CDR2 SAAADI. Assay: immunoSEQ multiplex PCR; the TCRdb copy retains only in-frame clones and omits some. The table lists 75,000 to 95,000 clones, approximately 84% of them singletons. The receptor was derived from a person aged 18 to 75 in good health. J is TRBJ1-1 and V is TRBV10-2; 7 positions match TRBD1. The sequencing sample was made of blood. This chain's CDR3 is CASLTGDSEAFF. The CDR3 DNA reads as TGCGCCAGCCTTACAGGGGATTCGGAAGCTTTCTTT.